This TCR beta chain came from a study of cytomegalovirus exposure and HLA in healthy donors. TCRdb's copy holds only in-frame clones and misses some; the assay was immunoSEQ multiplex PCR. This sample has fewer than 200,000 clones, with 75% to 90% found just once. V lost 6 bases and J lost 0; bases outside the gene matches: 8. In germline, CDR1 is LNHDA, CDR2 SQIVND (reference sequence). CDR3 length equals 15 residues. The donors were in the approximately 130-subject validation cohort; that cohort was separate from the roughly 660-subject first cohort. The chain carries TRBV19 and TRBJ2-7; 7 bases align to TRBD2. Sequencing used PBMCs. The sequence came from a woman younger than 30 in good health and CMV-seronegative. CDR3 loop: CASSPKRDYSYEQYF. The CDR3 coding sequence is TGTGCCAGTAGCCCCAAGCGGGACTACTCCTACGAGCAGTACTTC. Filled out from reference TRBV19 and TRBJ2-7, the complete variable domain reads DGGITQSPKYLFRKEGQNVTLSCEQNLNHDAMYWYRQDPGQGLRLIYYSQIVNDFQKGDIAEGYSVSREKKESFPLTVTSAQKNPTAFYLCASSPKRDYSYEQYFGPGTRLTVT.